This TCR beta chain comes out of a study of T cell repertoires in cytomegalovirus infection. Looked up from germline, CDR1 is SGHAT and CDR2 is FQNNGV. The CDR3 is 18 residues long. Trimming took off 1 base at V and 1 base at J, with 19 bases between the two ends. One entry per CDR3 protein, called by TCRdb with MiXCR from the reads. There are 500,000 to 600,000 distinct CDR3 sequences in the sample; about 15% occur only once, and roughly a quarter lies in the top ten. This clonotype has at least ten counts. Material for sequencing was CD8+ T cells from PBMCs. This TCR derives from a human donor in good health (CMV status not recorded). Some clones in this sample may be carry-over from other donors' samples. J is TRBJ2-5 and V is TRBV11-2; D unresolved. The CDR3 spells CASSLGLNWQVSQETQYF. CDR3 in DNA: TGTGCCAGCAGCTTAGGATTGAACTGGCAGGTGTCCCAAGAGACCCAGTACTTC.